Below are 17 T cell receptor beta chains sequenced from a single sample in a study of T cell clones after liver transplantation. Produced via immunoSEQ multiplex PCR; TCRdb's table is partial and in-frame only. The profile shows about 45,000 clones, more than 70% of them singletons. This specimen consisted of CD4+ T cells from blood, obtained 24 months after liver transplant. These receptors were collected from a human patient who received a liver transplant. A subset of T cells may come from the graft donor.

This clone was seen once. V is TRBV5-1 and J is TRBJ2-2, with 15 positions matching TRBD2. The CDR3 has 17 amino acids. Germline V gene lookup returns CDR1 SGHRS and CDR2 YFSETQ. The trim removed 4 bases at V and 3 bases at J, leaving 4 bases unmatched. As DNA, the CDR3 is TGCGCCAGCAGCCCGGGACTAGCGGGAGGATACACCGGGGAGCTGTTTTTT. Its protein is CASSPGLAGGYTGELFF. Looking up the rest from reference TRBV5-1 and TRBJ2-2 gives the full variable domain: KAGVTQTPRYLIKTRGQQVTLSCSPISGHRSVSWYQQTPGQGLQFLFEYFSETQRNKGNFPGRFSGRQFSNSRSEMNVSTLELGDSALYLCASSPGLAGGYTGELFFGEGSRLTVL.

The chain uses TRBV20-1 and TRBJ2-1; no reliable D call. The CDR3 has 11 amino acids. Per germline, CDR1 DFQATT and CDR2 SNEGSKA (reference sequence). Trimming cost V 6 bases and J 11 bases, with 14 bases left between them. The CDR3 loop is CSATDDWKQFF. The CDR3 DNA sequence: TGCAGTGCCACGGACGACTGGAAGCAGTTCTTC.

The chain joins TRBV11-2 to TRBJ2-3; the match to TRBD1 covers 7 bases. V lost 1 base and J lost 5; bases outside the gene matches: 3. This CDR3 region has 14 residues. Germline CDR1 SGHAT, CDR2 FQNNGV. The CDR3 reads CASSLGAGGDTQYF. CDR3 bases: TGTGCCAGCAGCTTAGGGGCAGGGGGAGATACGCAGTATTTT.

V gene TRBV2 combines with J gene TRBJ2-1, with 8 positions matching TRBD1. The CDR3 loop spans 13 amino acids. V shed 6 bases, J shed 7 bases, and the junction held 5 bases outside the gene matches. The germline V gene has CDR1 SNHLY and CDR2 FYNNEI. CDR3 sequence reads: CASSGQGTNEQFF. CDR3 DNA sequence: TGTGCCAGCAGCGGACAGGGAACGAATGAGCAGTTCTTC.

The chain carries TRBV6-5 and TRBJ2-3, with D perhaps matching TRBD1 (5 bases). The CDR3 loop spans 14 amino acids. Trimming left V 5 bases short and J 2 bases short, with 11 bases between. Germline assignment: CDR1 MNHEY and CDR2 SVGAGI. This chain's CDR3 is CASSLQAYTDTQYF. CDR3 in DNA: TGTGCCAGCAGTCTACAGGCGTACACAGATACGCAGTATTTT.

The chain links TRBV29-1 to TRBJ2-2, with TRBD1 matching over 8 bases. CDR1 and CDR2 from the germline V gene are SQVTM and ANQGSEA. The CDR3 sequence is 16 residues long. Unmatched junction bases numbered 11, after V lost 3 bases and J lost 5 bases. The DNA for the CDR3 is TGCAGCGTTGAGTCGCAGGGGGCGGTCGGGACCGGGGAGCTGTTTTTT. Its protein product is CSVESQGAVGTGELFF.

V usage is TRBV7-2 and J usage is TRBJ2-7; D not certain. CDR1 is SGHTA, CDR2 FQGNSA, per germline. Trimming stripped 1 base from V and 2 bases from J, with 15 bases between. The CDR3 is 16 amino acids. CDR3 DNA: TGTGCCAGCAGCTTAGTGACACGCAACCCCCCCTACGAGCAGTACTTC. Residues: CASSLVTRNPPYEQYF.

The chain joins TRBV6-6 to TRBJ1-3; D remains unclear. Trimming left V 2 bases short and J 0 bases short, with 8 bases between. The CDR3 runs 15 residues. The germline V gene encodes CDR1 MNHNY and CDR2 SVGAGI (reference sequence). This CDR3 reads CASSYQASSGNTIYF. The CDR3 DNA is TGTGCCAGCAGTTACCAGGCCAGCTCTGGAAACACCATATATTTT.

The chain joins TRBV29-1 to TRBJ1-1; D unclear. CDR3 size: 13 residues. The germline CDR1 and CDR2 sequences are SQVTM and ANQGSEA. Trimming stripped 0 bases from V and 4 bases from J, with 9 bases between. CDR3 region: CSVEEGRGTEAFF. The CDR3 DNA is TGCAGCGTTGAAGAGGGCCGGGGCACTGAAGCTTTCTTT.

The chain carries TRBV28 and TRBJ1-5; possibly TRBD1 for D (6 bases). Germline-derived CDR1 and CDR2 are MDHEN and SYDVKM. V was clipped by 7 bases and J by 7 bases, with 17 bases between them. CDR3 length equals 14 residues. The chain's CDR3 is CASKSGGANQPQHF. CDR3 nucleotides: TGTGCCAGCAAGTCTGGGGGGGCGAACCAGCCCCAGCATTTT.

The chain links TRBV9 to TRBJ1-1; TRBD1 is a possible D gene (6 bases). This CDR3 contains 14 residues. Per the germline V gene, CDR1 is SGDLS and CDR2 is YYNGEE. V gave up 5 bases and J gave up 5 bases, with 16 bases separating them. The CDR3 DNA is TGTGCCAGCAGGAGGGGACCGACAGGAACTGAAGCTTTCTTT. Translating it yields CASRRGPTGTEAFF.

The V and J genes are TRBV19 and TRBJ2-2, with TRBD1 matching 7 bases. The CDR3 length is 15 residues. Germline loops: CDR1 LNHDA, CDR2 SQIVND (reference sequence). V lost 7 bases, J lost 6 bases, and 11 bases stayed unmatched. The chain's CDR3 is CASMKGAASAGELFF. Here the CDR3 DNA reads TGTGCCAGTATGAAGGGGGCGGCCTCGGCCGGGGAGCTGTTTTTT.

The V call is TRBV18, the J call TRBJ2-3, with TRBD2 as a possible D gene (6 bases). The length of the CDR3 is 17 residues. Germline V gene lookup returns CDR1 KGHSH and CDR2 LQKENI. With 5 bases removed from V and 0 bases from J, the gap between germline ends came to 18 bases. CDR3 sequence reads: CASSALAPPSSTDTQYF. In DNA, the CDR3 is TGTGCCAGCTCAGCCCTAGCGCCGCCTTCTAGCACAGATACGCAGTATTTT. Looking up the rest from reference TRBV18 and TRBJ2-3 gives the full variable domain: NAGVMQNPRHLVRRRGQEARLRCSPMKGHSHVYWYRQLPEEGLKFMVYLQKENIIDESGMPKERFSAEFPKEGPSILRIQQVVRGDSAAYFCASSALAPPSSTDTQYFGPGTRLTVL.

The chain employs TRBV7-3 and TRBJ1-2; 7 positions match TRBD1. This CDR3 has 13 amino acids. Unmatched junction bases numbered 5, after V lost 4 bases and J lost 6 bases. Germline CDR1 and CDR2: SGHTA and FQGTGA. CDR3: CASSSTGVDGYTF. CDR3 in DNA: TGTGCCAGCAGCTCAACAGGGGTGGATGGCTACACCTTC.

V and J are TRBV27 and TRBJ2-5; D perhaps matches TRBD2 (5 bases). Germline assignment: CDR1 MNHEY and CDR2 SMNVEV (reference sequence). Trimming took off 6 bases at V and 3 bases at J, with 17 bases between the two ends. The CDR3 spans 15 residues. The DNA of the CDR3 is TGTGCCAGCAGCCGGATGGAGGCAGGAAAAGAGACCCAGTACTTC. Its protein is CASSRMEAGKETQYF.

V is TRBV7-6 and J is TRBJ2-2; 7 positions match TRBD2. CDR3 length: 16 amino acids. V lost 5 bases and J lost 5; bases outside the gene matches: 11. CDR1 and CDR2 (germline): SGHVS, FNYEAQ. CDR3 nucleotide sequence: TGTGCCAGCAGCCCGACCCGGGACTACCCAACCGGGGAGCTGTTTTTT. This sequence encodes CASSPTRDYPTGELFF.

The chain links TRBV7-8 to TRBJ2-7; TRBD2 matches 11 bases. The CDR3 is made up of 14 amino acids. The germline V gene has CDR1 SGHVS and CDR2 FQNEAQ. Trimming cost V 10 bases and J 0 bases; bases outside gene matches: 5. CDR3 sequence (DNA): TGTGCCACTACTCTAGCGGGGGGCTCCTACGAGCAGTACTTC. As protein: CATTLAGGSYEQYF. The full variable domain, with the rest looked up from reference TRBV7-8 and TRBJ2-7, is GAGVSQSPRYKVAKRGQDVALRCDPISGHVSLFWYQQALGQGPEFLTYFQNEAQLDKSGLPSDRFFAERPEGSVSTLKIQRTQQEDSAVYLCATTLAGGSYEQYFGPGTRLTVT.